This T cell receptor (beta chain) was profiled in a study of blood T cell repertoires in COVID-19. Background on the study: Samples of COVID-19 (acute and convalescent) were obtained from the United States, Italy and Spain. In each case, the material was cDNA or gDNA derived from T cells, B-cell-depleted T cells, or PBMCs.

As handled by the study authors: Reference gene primer amplification in the assay estimated nucleated cell counts. Using immunoSEQ multiplex PCR, the repertoire was profiled, and TCRdb retains in-frame clones only, with some absent. The V and J calls and clone size come from that table; D and trimming were worked out from the DNA. The sample gives 110,000 to 150,000 clones, roughly 88% of which show up once; around 4.2% is in the top ten. Donors in Cohort 3 who had recovered were those with two negative PCRs, healthcare professional clearance, or resolution of their symptoms. V shed 0 bases and J 7 bases; nucleotides not matched to a gene: 1. CDR1 and CDR2 from the germline V gene are MDHEN and SYDVKM. This CDR3 is 13 amino acids long.

The receptor comes from a man aged 50 to 60 who had recovered from COVID-19. The rearrangement uses TRBV28 and TRBJ1-2, with 8 bases lining up with TRBD1. The sequenced sample consisted of PBMCs or T cells enriched from blood (not recorded which). The CDR3 protein is CASSLWDRVGYTF. The CDR3 bases are TGTGCCAGCAGTTTATGGGACAGGGTTGGCTACACCTTC.